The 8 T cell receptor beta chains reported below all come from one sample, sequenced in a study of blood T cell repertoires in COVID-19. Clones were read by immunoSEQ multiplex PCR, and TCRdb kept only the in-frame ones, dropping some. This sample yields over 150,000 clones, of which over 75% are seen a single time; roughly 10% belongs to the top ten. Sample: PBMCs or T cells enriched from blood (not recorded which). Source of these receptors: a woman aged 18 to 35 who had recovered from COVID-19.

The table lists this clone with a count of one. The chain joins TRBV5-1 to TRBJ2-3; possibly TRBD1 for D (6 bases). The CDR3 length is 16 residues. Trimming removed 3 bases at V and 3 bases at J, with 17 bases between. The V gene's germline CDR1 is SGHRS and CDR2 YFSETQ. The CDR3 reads CASSWGTKGTTDTQYF. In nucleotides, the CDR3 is TGCGCCAGCAGCTGGGGGACAAAGGGTACGACAGATACGCAGTATTTT. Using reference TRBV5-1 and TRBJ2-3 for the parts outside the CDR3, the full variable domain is KAGVTQTPRYLIKTRGQQVTLSCSPISGHRSVSWYQQTPGQGLQFLFEYFSETQRNKGNFPGRFSGRQFSNSRSEMNVSTLELGDSALYLCASSWGTKGTTDTQYFGPGTRLTVL.

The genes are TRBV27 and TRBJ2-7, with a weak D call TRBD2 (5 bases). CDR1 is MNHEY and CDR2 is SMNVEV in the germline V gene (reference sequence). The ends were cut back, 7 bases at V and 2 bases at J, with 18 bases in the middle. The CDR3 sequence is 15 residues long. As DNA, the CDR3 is TGTGCCAGCACCCCTCTCGGGGTAGACCCCTACGAGCAGTACTTC. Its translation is CASTPLGVDPYEQYF.

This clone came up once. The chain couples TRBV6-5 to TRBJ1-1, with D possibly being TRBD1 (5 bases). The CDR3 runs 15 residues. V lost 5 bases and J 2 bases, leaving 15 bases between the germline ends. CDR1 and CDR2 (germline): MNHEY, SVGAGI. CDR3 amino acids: CASSKRQSGNTEAFF. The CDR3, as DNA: TGTGCCAGCAGTAAACGACAGTCTGGTAACACTGAAGCTTTCTTT.

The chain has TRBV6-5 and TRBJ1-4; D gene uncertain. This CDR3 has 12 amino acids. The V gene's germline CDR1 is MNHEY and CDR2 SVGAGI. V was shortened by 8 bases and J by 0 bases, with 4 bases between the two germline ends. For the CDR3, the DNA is TGTGCCAGCCTTGCAACTAATGAAAAACTGTTTTTT. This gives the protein CASLATNEKLFF.

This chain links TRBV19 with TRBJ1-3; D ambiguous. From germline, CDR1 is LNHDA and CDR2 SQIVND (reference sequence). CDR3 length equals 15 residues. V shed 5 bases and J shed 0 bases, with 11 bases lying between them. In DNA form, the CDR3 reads TGTGCCAGTAGTCTTTCGGGGAGCTCTGGAAACACCATATATTTT. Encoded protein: CASSLSGSSGNTIYF.

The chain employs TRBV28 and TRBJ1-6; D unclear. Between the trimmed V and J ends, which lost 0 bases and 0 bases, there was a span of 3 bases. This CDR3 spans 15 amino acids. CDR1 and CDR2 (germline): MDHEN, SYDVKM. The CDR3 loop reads CASSLWASYNSPLHF. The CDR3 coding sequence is TGTGCCAGCAGTTTATGGGCCTCCTATAATTCACCCCTCCACTTT.

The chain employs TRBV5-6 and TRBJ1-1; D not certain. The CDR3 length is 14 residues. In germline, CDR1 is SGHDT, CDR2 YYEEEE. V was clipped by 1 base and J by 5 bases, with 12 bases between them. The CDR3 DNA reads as TGTGCCAGCAGCTTGCTTGGTGGCGGGACTGAAGCTTTCTTT. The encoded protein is CASSLLGGGTEAFF.

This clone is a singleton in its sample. The CDR3 protein is CATSREANYEQYF. In DNA, the CDR3 is TGTGCCACCAGCAGAGAAGCGAACTACGAGCAGTACTTC. The V gene is TRBV15, the J gene TRBJ2-7; D remains unclear. V gave up 0 bases and J gave up 3 bases, with 6 bases separating them. CDR3 length: 13 amino acids. Germline V gene data show CDR1 as LNHNV and CDR2 as YYDKDF (reference sequence).